Below, 18 T cell receptor beta chains from the same sample are listed, as sequenced in a study of T cells in Graves' hyperthyroidism and ophthalmopathy. Amplified TCR beta CDR3 regions came from RNA transcripts. A set of HTBI primers served as the primers for a first-round RT-PCR of the TCR CDR3. TCRdb re-derived calls from the multiplex PCR reads in MiXCR, one entry per CDR3 protein. The table has a few hundred thousand distinct CDR3 sequences, roughly 46% seen once; the top ten hold around 7.7%. Specimen: peripheral blood or thyroid tissue (not recorded which). The origin of the receptors is a woman under 30 with Graves' hyperthyroidism.

As for this clonotype: Compared with germline, one end of the junction differs, possibly owing to a read error. The rearrangement uses TRBV7-3 and TRBJ2-7; 8 bases agree with TRBD1. The CDR3 runs 11 residues. Germline V lookup: CDR1 SGHTA, CDR2 FQGTGA. The CDR3 bases are TGTGCCAGCAGCCTAGACCCGGGACAGGACTTC. Translation: CASSLDPGQDF.

As to this clonotype: A much larger clone lies one base from this, so it may be a read error. V is TRBV6-1 and J is TRBJ1-1; D is undetermined. CDR1 and CDR2 (germline): MNHNS, SASEGT. V was trimmed by 1 base and J by 9 bases, leaving 18 bases between them. The CDR3 extends over 15 amino acids. DNA for the CDR3: TGTGCCAGCAGTGAAGACTCCAGCGATTCCGTCAAAGCTTTCTTT. This encodes CASSEDSSDSVKAFF.

DNA for the CDR3: TGCAGTGGGAATGAGCGGCTAGCCACTGAAGAGCAGTACTTC. This sequence encodes CSGNERLATEEQYF. The chain uses TRBV20-1 and TRBJ2-7, with a possible D match to TRBD2 (5 bases). This CDR3 has 14 amino acids. The V and J ends lost 7 bases and 7 bases respectively, with 23 bases between them. The germline CDR1 and CDR2 sequences are DFQATT and SNEGSKA (reference sequence).

This clonotype was seen ten or more times. This sequence joins TRBV7-9 and TRBJ1-2; the D is unclear. The length of the CDR3 is 14 residues. Germline V CDR1 and CDR2: SEHNR, FQNEAQ (reference sequence). With 6 bases removed from V and 0 bases from J, the gap between germline ends came to 11 bases. Here the CDR3 DNA reads TGTGCCAGCAGGATGAAGGGAGCTAACTATGGCTACACCTTC. Translation: CASRMKGANYGYTF.

In its sample, this clonotype was seen many times. This chain uses TRBV7-9 with TRBJ1-2, with TRBD1 matching over 11 bases. Germline assignment: CDR1 SEHNR and CDR2 FQNEAQ (reference sequence). This CDR3 contains 17 residues. V was pared by 5 bases and J by 4 bases, with 12 bases of the junction left unmatched. CDR3 in amino acids: CASSTKTGTGGSYGYTF. CDR3 in DNA: TGTGCCAGCAGCACAAAAACCGGGACAGGGGGGAGCTATGGCTACACCTTC.

This clonotype was picked up many times. V gene TRBV13 combines with J gene TRBJ1-4; D remains unclear. Germline-derived CDR1 and CDR2 are PRHDT and FYEKMQ (reference sequence). The V gene lost 5 bases and the J gene lost 8 bases, with 9 bases spanning the gap. The CDR3 loop spans 12 amino acids. The CDR3 sequence: CASSLPQEKLFF. The CDR3 DNA reads as TGTGCCAGCAGCCTCCCCCAGGAAAAACTGTTTTTT.

The chain couples TRBV6-1 to TRBJ2-2; 7 bases line up with TRBD1. CDR3 length: 16 amino acids. V lost 2 bases and J lost 0; bases outside the gene matches: 3. Germline CDR1 reads MNHNS; CDR2 reads SASEGT. The CDR3 is CASSEPGTANTGELFF. The CDR3 DNA sequence: TGTGCCAGCAGTGAACCCGGGACAGCGAACACCGGGGAGCTGTTTTTT.

The chain is built from TRBV7-8 and TRBJ1-1; TRBD1 might be the D (5 bases). The CDR3 runs 16 residues. V was pared by 3 bases and J by 0 bases, with 14 bases between. CDR1 is SGHVS, CDR2 FQNEAQ, per germline. The CDR3 spells CASSFPGDSMNTEAFF. The CDR3 DNA reads TGTGCCAGCAGCTTTCCGGGGGACTCGATGAACACTGAAGCTTTCTTT. Variable domain in full (rest from reference TRBV7-8 and TRBJ1-1): GAGVSQSPRYKVAKRGQDVALRCDPISGHVSLFWYQQALGQGPEFLTYFQNEAQLDKSGLPSDRFFAERPEGSVSTLKIQRTQQEDSAVYLCASSFPGDSMNTEAFFGQGTRLTVV.

The genes are TRBV29-1 and TRBJ1-5; 7 nucleotides match TRBD1. CDR1 SQVTM and CDR2 ANQGSEA come from the germline V gene. After removal of 8 bases from V and 7 bases from J, the junction contained 8 bases not matched to a gene. The CDR3 totals 12 residues. DNA of the CDR3: TGCAGCAGTGACAGGGAGTGGCAGCCCCAGCATTTT. It codes for CSSDREWQPQHF. Using reference TRBV29-1 and TRBJ1-5 for the parts outside the CDR3, the full variable domain is SAVISQKPSRDICQRGTSLTIQCQVDSQVTMMFWYRQQPGQSLTLIATANQGSEATYESGFVIDKFPISRPNLTFSTLTVSNMSPEDSSIYLCSSDREWQPQHFGDGTRLSIL.

Comments on this clonotype: The conserved closing phenylalanine or tryptophan is absent in this CDR3, likely reflecting a read error. The chain combines TRBV7-2 with TRBJ1-2, with D unresolved. Germline V lookup: CDR1 SGHTA, CDR2 FQGNSA. The V end was cut by 1 base, the J end by 0 bases, with 6 bases between. CDR3 size: 14 residues. The DNA for the CDR3 is TGTGCCAGCAGCTTAGACCAGGCTAACTATGGCTACACCCTC. Translating it yields CASSLDQANYGYTL.

With regard to this clonotype: A read error may explain this, as a much larger clone is one base away. Since no conserved phenylalanine or tryptophan closes the CDR3, a read error is the likely cause. This chain links TRBV6-5 with TRBJ1-2; D unclear. The V gene's germline CDR1 is MNHEY and CDR2 SVGAGI. The CDR3 has 14 amino acids. The V gene lost 0 bases and the J gene lost 0 bases, with 5 bases spanning the gap. The CDR3 DNA reads TGTGCCAGCAGTTACTCCGGTACTAACTATGGCTACACCCTC. It is translated as CASSYSGTNYGYTL.

This clonotype came up many times. An end of the junction does not agree with germline; a read error may underlie this. CDR3 amino acids: CASSFYTGELFF. CDR3 nucleotides: TGTGCCAGCAGCTTCTACACCGGGGAGCTGTTTTTT. The chain couples TRBV5-1 to TRBJ2-2; D gene ambiguous. The CDR3 is made up of 12 amino acids. The V gene's germline CDR1 is SGHRS and CDR2 YFSETQ. The complete variable domain, with remaining parts taken from reference TRBV5-1 and TRBJ2-2, reads KAGVTQTPRYLIKTRGQQVTLSCSPISGHRSVSWYQQTPGQGLQFLFEYFSETQRNKGNFPGRFSGRQFSNSRSEMNVSTLELGDSALYLCASSFYTGELFFGEGSRLTVL.

On this clonotype: This CDR3 fails to terminate in the conserved phenylalanine or tryptophan, so it likely reflects a read error. The DNA is left out, because the CDR3 cannot be placed on it with certainty; the CDR3 is given as TCRdb lists it. The chain recombines TRBV24-1 with TRBJ1-2. The CDR3 numbers 8 amino acids, ends counted. Per the germline V gene, CDR1 is KGHDR and CDR2 is SFDVKD. The CDR3 is CATSDLVA.

In this sample, this clonotype turned up once. The chain couples TRBV15 to TRBJ1-2, with D maybe TRBD1 (6 bases). The V gene lost 4 bases and the J gene lost 8 bases, with 17 bases spanning the gap. CDR1 is LNHNV, CDR2 YYDKDF, per germline (reference sequence). The CDR3 consists of 14 residues. The CDR3 coding sequence is TGTGCCACCAGCATCAGGGACACCGGGGAGGGCTACACCTTC. Translation gives CATSIRDTGEGYTF.

The V gene is TRBV10-1, the J gene TRBJ1-5, with D uncertain. The CDR3 length is 16 residues. Trimming left V 2 bases short and J 0 bases short, with 11 bases between. Germline-derived CDR1 and CDR2 are WNHNN and SYGVQD (reference sequence). CDR3 residues: CASSEGTTASNQPQHF. CDR3 DNA sequence: TGCGCCAGCAGTGAGGGAACGACCGCTAGCAATCAGCCCCAGCATTTT.

There are many counts of this clonotype. V gene TRBV7-6 combines with J gene TRBJ1-2; 8 positions agree with TRBD1. CDR1 and CDR2 from the germline V gene are SGHVS and FNYEAQ. Trimming removed 5 bases from V and 2 bases from J; junction bases left unmatched: 4. The CDR3 contains 14 residues. CDR3 sequence (DNA): TGTGCCAGCAGCGGGACAGGCAAAAACTATGGCTACACCTTC. Translating gives CASSGTGKNYGYTF.

This clonotype was seen repeatedly, ten times or more. The V gene is TRBV15, the J gene TRBJ2-2; unclear D gene. The germline V and J ends were trimmed by 2 bases and 3 bases, with 7 bases remaining between them. This CDR3 region has 14 residues. Germline V lookup: CDR1 LNHNV, CDR2 YYDKDF (reference sequence). The CDR3 loop is CATSRKQDTGELFF. The DNA of the CDR3 is TGTGCCACCAGCAGAAAGCAGGACACCGGGGAGCTGTTTTTT.

The table lists this clonotype with many counts. This chain uses TRBV20-1 with TRBJ1-4; 7 bases match TRBD1. The CDR3 has 15 residues. Per the germline V gene, CDR1 is DFQATT and CDR2 is SNEGSKA (reference sequence). Trimming took 0 bases from V and 5 from J; bases not matched to a gene: 6. The CDR3 DNA is TGCAGTGCTAGAGATTTGCAGGGGGAAAATGAAAAACTGTTTTTT. Amino acid sequence: CSARDLQGENEKLFF.